These 32 T cell receptor beta chains came from one sample sequenced in a study of prognosis after radiotherapy for stage I lung cancer (TCRdb year 2021). The reads were generated on an Illumina HiSeq 3000. The TCR beta CDR3 region was amplified from genomic DNA by two rounds of multiplex PCR. The first PCR round used primers specific to each TRBV and TRBJ gene, with sequences filed in Chinese patent CN105087789A. Using fastp trimming at Q25 and MiXCR clonotype assembly, TCRdb reanalyzed the public sequencing data and kept in-frame beta chains. Entries are consolidated by CDR3 protein sequence, retaining the most common genes and DNA. This sample holds about 17,000 distinct CDR3 sequences; about 17% were observed only once. About 38% of the sample is held by the ten biggest clonotypes. The sequencing here drew on PBMCs, taken before or after stereotactic body radiation therapy (not recorded which). The origin of the receptors is a donor aged 50 or older with non-small cell lung cancer.

This clonotype was seen many times. This chain uses TRBV7-2 with TRBJ2-1, with TRBD1 matching over 7 bases. The germline gives CDR1 SGHTA, CDR2 FQGNSA. This CDR3 is 14 amino acids long. V gave up 0 bases and J gave up 5 bases; unmatched junction bases: 1. The CDR3 here is CASSLAGGHNEQFF. DNA for the CDR3: TGTGCCAGCAGCTTAGCAGGGGGCCACAATGAGCAGTTCTTC.

This clonotype was seen at least ten times. CDR3 sequence: CASSLSRGDTQYF. In nucleotides, the CDR3 is TGTGCCAGCAGCCTCTCACGGGGGGACACGCAGTACTTC. J is TRBJ2-7 and V is TRBV7-2; a weak D match, TRBD2 (7 bases). The CDR3 contains 13 residues. Trimming removed 5 bases from V and 9 bases from J, with 17 bases in between. CDR1 is SGHTA and CDR2 is FQGNSA in the germline V gene.

This clonotype came up many times. This chain links TRBV18 with TRBJ2-3; no reliable D call. Germline V lookup: CDR1 KGHSH, CDR2 LQKENI. The CDR3 loop spans 15 amino acids. V was trimmed by 0 bases and J by 2 bases, leaving 9 bases between them. CDR3 protein: CASSPPGQHTDTQYF. For the CDR3, the DNA is TGTGCCAGCTCACCACCTGGCCAGCACACAGATACGCAGTATTTT.

The CDR3 is CASSEAWGTEAFF. In nucleotides, the CDR3 is TGTGCCAGCAGTGAAGCGTGGGGGACTGAAGCTTTCTTT. The J gene is TRBJ1-1, the V gene TRBV6-1; D may be TRBD1 (5 bases). V lost 0 bases to trimming and J lost 5 bases, with 7 bases between them. This CDR3 has 13 amino acids. Germline V lookup: CDR1 MNHNS, CDR2 SASEGT.

This clonotype has at least ten counts. This sequence joins TRBV12-3 or TRBV12-4 and TRBJ2-2; D uncertain. CDR3 length: 11 amino acids. Trimming took off 4 bases at V and 3 bases at J, with 0 bases between the two ends. CDR3 DNA: TGTGCCAGCAGTTACACCGGGGAGCTGTTTTTT. It is translated as CASSYTGELFF.

This clonotype was detected ten times or more. The chain has TRBV12-3 or TRBV12-4 and TRBJ1-4; D might be TRBD1 (5 bases). The CDR3 runs to 14 residues. Trimming cost V 5 bases and J 3 bases, with 10 bases left between them. CDR3 sequence (DNA): TGTGCCAGCAGTATACCGACAGCTAATGAAAAACTGTTTTTT. This codes for CASSIPTANEKLFF.

The V gene is TRBV6-1, the J gene TRBJ2-3; 7 positions agree with TRBD2. Trimming removed 6 bases from V and 1 base from J; junction bases left unmatched: 13. CDR3 length: 17 residues. Germline CDR1 is MNHNS and CDR2 is SASEGT. In DNA form, the CDR3 reads TGTGCCAGCAGGACCACAATGGCGGGAGCCGGCACAGATACGCAGTATTTT. Amino acids: CASRTTMAGAGTDTQYF.

This clonotype was recorded many times. The chain couples TRBV30 to TRBJ1-1; 7 bases fit TRBD1. Germline V lookup: CDR1 GTSNPN, CDR2 SVGIG (reference sequence). The CDR3 runs 14 residues. With V trimmed by 3 bases and J by 1 base, 5 bases remained unmatched. For the CDR3, the DNA is TGTGCCTGGAGGGGACAGCTCCCGAACACTGAAGCTTTCTTT. Amino acid sequence: CAWRGQLPNTEAFF.

This clonotype has just a few counts. The genes are TRBV29-1 and TRBJ1-4; no reliable D call. Germline lookup yields CDR1 SQVTM and CDR2 ANQGSEA. The V end was cut by 0 bases, the J end by 3 bases, with 8 bases between. CDR3 length: 14 amino acids. CDR3 loop: CSVEDGVSNEKLFF. As DNA, the CDR3 is TGCAGCGTTGAAGATGGCGTCTCTAATGAAAAACTGTTTTTT.

This clonotype has at least ten counts. The chain uses TRBV5-1 and TRBJ1-2; no firm D call. There are 13 residues in the CDR3. V was trimmed by 4 bases and J by 5 bases, leaving 12 bases between them. Germline CDR1 reads SGHRS; CDR2 reads YFSETQ. DNA for the CDR3: TGCGCCAGCAGCCATGGCGGGCTATATGGCTACACCTTC. Protein sequence: CASSHGGLYGYTF. The variable domain in full, with the rest retrieved from reference TRBV5-1 and TRBJ1-2, is KAGVTQTPRYLIKTRGQQVTLSCSPISGHRSVSWYQQTPGQGLQFLFEYFSETQRNKGNFPGRFSGRQFSNSRSEMNVSTLELGDSALYLCASSHGGLYGYTFGSGTRLTVV.

The table lists this clonotype with many counts. This chain connects TRBV18 to TRBJ1-1, with D maybe TRBD1 (5 bases). Germline CDR1 is KGHSH and CDR2 is LQKENI. Trimming shortened V by 5 bases and J by 11 bases, and 18 bases separated the two germline ends. This CDR3 contains 13 residues. The CDR3: CASSSYIRDVAFF. CDR3 bases: TGTGCCAGCTCATCATATATCAGGGACGTGGCTTTCTTT.

This clonotype was counted at least ten times. J is TRBJ1-2 and V is TRBV28; D perhaps matches TRBD1 (5 bases). The CDR3 contains 12 residues. V shed 5 bases and J shed 5 bases, with 9 bases lying between them. Per germline, CDR1 MDHEN and CDR2 SYDVKM. The CDR3 here is CASSLTAYGYTF. Here the CDR3 DNA reads TGTGCCAGCAGTCTGACAGCGTATGGCTACACCTTC.

The table lists this clonotype with many counts. This chain connects TRBV3-1 to TRBJ2-5, with D uncertain. The CDR3 is 12 residues long. CDR1 is LGHDT, CDR2 YNNKEL, per germline (reference sequence). The germline V and J ends were trimmed by 2 bases and 3 bases, with 4 bases remaining between them. The CDR3 bases are TGTGCCAGCAGCCAATTCGAAGAGACCCAGTACTTC. Residues: CASSQFEETQYF.

This clonotype was recorded at least ten times. The CDR3 sequence: CASSPQSGADTEAFF. The CDR3 DNA follows: TGTGCCAGCAGCCCCCAGTCAGGGGCTGATACTGAAGCTTTCTTT. The rearrangement uses TRBV4-2 and TRBJ1-1; D may be TRBD1 (6 bases). The V and J ends lost 4 bases and 5 bases respectively, with 17 bases between them. CDR1 is LGHNA and CDR2 is YNFKEQ in the germline V gene. CDR3 length: 15 residues.

On this clonotype itself: This sequence is one base from a far larger clone and is likely a read error. The V and J genes are TRBV7-2 and TRBJ2-1; 10 nucleotides align to TRBD1. CDR1 and CDR2 (germline): SGHTA, FQGNSA. The junction had 9 bases not matched to a gene; V was cut back by 3 bases and J by 7 bases. CDR3 length: 16 residues. The CDR3, as DNA: TGTGCCAGCAGCTTGGGGGGACAGGGGAGAGAGAATGAGCAGTTCTTC. Protein: CASSLGGQGRENEQFF.

This clonotype was seen repeatedly, ten times or more. The chain employs TRBV19 and TRBJ1-4; 7 nucleotides line up with TRBD1. Losses at the gene ends were 5 bases for V and 9 bases for J; bases not matched to a gene: 12. Germline V gene lookup returns CDR1 LNHDA and CDR2 SQIVND (reference sequence). This CDR3 region has 15 residues. As DNA, the CDR3 is TGTGCCAGTAGTCGCCCCCGGGACAGCCAACAAAAACTGTTTTTT. It translates to CASSRPRDSQQKLFF. Variable domain in full (rest from reference TRBV19 and TRBJ1-4): DGGITQSPKYLFRKEGQNVTLSCEQNLNHDAMYWYRQDPGQGLRLIYYSQIVNDFQKGDIAEGYSVSREKKESFPLTVTSAQKNPTAFYLCASSRPRDSQQKLFFGSGTQLSVL.

Concerning this clonotype: With only one base between it and a far larger clone, this is likely a read error. The chain is built from TRBV6-2 or TRBV6-3 and TRBJ2-1; TRBD1 might be the D (6 bases). Trimming took off 10 bases at V and 5 bases at J, with 15 bases between the two ends. Per the germline V gene, CDR1 is MNHEY and CDR2 is SVGEGT. CDR3 length: 13 amino acids. The CDR3 here is CATSRGSNNEQFF. In nucleotides, the CDR3 is TGTGCCACCAGCAGGGGTTCCAACAATGAGCAGTTCTTC.

This clonotype was seen many times. V usage is TRBV4-1 and J usage is TRBJ2-1, with D uncertain. CDR1 MGHRA and CDR2 YSYEKL come from the germline V gene. V was shortened by 4 bases and J by 2 bases, with 18 bases between the two germline ends. This CDR3 has 17 amino acids. CDR3 coding DNA: TGCGCCAGCAGCCCGGGCCCCCTGGCGAGAGCCTACAATGAGCAGTTCTTC. Its protein is CASSPGPLARAYNEQFF.

The gene calls are TRBV20-1 and TRBJ2-3, with D uncertain. This CDR3 has 15 residues. Germline-derived CDR1 and CDR2 are DFQATT and SNEGSKA (reference sequence). Trimming took off 6 bases at V and 2 bases at J, with 18 bases between the two ends. CDR3 residues: CSATSDGRNTDTQYF. In nucleotides, the CDR3 is TGCAGTGCAACCTCCGACGGTCGGAACACAGATACGCAGTATTTT.

This chain joins TRBV19 and TRBJ1-5; D is unresolved. With 0 bases removed from V and 1 base from J, the gap between germline ends came to 7 bases. From germline, CDR1 is LNHDA and CDR2 SQIVND (reference sequence). The CDR3 is made up of 15 amino acids. This chain's CDR3 is CASSIDGRSNQPQHF. CDR3 in DNA: TGTGCCAGTAGTATAGACGGACGGAGCAATCAGCCCCAGCATTTT.

This clonotype is termed medium-sized (0.01 to 0.1%). This chain joins TRBV27 and TRBJ1-6, with 8 bases fitting TRBD1. Trimming took 5 bases from V and 4 from J; bases not matched to a gene: 7. CDR1 is MNHEY, CDR2 SMNVEV, per germline (reference sequence). The CDR3 has 16 residues. CDR3 amino acids: CASSSIRTGYNSPLHF. The CDR3, as DNA: TGTGCCAGCAGTAGCATAAGGACAGGGTATAATTCACCCCTCCACTTT.

This clonotype was recorded many times. V is TRBV15 and J is TRBJ2-1, with 7 bases identical to TRBD2. Germline V lookup: CDR1 LNHNV, CDR2 YYDKDF (reference sequence). After removal of 1 base from V and 9 bases from J, the junction contained 9 bases not matched to a gene. The CDR3 is 15 residues long. The CDR3 nucleotides read TGTGCCACCAGCAGAGTCCTAACTAGCGCGGTTGAGCAGTTCTTC. Translating it yields CATSRVLTSAVEQFF.

This clonotype was observed many times. CDR3 in DNA: TGTGCCAGCAGTTTGGTAGGAAACTATGGCTACACCTTC. Amino acid sequence: CASSLVGNYGYTF. The chain links TRBV12-3 or TRBV12-4 to TRBJ1-2; D uncertain. Trimming left V 3 bases short and J 2 bases short, with 7 bases between. CDR3 length: 13 residues.

This clonotype was seen many times. V and J are TRBV11-2 and TRBJ2-1; no firm D call. Between the trimmed V and J ends, which lost 4 bases and 8 bases, there was a span of 15 bases. Germline CDR1 reads SGHAT; CDR2 reads FQNNGV. CDR3 length equals 14 residues. DNA of the CDR3: TGTGCCAGCAGCTCCTTAGACCAGAACGATGAGCAGTTCTTC. This encodes CASSSLDQNDEQFF.

This clonotype was picked up a small number of times. The gene calls are TRBV30 and TRBJ1-5; D may be TRBD1 (5 bases). The V end lost 0 bases, the J end lost 2 bases, and 5 bases lay between the germline ends. This CDR3 has 13 residues. The germline V gene has CDR1 GTSNPN and CDR2 SVGIG (reference sequence). The DNA of the CDR3 is TGTGCCTGGAGTGTAGGGGGCAATCAGCCCCAGCATTTT. This codes for CAWSVGGNQPQHF.

This clonotype occurred many times. The chain combines TRBV13 with TRBJ1-2, with a possible D match to TRBD1 (6 bases). The CDR3 has 14 amino acids. With 3 bases removed from V and 7 bases from J, the gap between germline ends came to 15 bases. Germline V gene data show CDR1 as PRHDT and CDR2 as FYEKMQ (reference sequence). The CDR3 nucleotides are TGTGCCAGCAGCTTGAAGGGGGGCATAGTTGGCTACACCTTC. It yields the protein CASSLKGGIVGYTF.

V is TRBV6-1 and J is TRBJ1-1, with TRBD1 matching 8 bases. The CDR3 has 13 residues. Losses at the gene ends were 10 bases for V and 5 bases for J; bases not matched to a gene: 9. The germline CDR1 and CDR2 sequences are MNHNS and SASEGT. In nucleotides, the CDR3 is TGTGCCACCGCTGGCCAGGGGGCGACTGAAGCTTTCTTT. This encodes CATAGQGATEAFF.

This clonotype occurred many times. The chain carries TRBV20-1 and TRBJ1-4; a possible D gene is TRBD1 (6 bases). The CDR3 extends over 13 amino acids. CDR1 and CDR2 from the germline V gene are DFQATT and SNEGSKA (reference sequence). Deletions cut 7 bases from V and 4 bases from J, with 13 bases between. The CDR3 here is CSGGTLVNEKLFF. In DNA, the CDR3 is TGCAGTGGCGGGACACTGGTTAATGAAAAACTGTTTTTT.

Many counts were recorded for this clonotype. The chain is built from TRBV3-1 and TRBJ2-1; D is uncertain. V was clipped by 2 bases and J by 9 bases, with 5 bases between them. The germline V gene has CDR1 LGHDT and CDR2 YNNKEL (reference sequence). CDR3 length: 11 amino acids. CDR3 loop: CASSQSREQFF. DNA of the CDR3: TGTGCCAGCAGCCAAAGTCGTGAGCAGTTCTTC.

This clonotype occurred many times. The V call is TRBV7-9, the J call TRBJ2-1, with TRBD2 identical over 8 bases. This CDR3 comprises 16 residues. V shed 6 bases, J shed 0 bases, and the junction held 7 bases outside the gene matches. Germline loops: CDR1 SEHNR, CDR2 FQNEAQ (reference sequence). Here the CDR3 reads CASRSGSGSSYNEQFF. The CDR3 nucleotides read TGTGCCAGCAGGTCAGGGAGCGGGAGCTCCTACAATGAGCAGTTCTTC.

This clonotype occurred many times. The rearrangement links TRBV15 to TRBJ1-2; D not resolved. Trimming cost V 3 bases and J 10 bases, with 15 bases left between them. Germline loops: CDR1 LNHNV, CDR2 YYDKDF (reference sequence). This CDR3 is built from 13 residues. The CDR3 here is CATSRDPGAIYTF. As DNA, the CDR3 is TGTGCCACCAGCAGGGACCCGGGAGCCATCTACACCTTC. The variable domain in full, completed from reference TRBV15 and TRBJ1-2, reads DAMVIQNPRYQVTQFGKPVTLSCSQTLNHNVMYWYQQKSSQAPKLLFHYYDKDFNNEADTPDNFQSRRPNTSFCFLDIRSPGLGDTAMYLCATSRDPGAIYTFGSGTRLTVV.

This clonotype was seen many times. J is TRBJ1-1 and V is TRBV18, with 8 bases aligning to TRBD1. This CDR3 is built from 13 residues. Losses at the gene ends were 6 bases for V and 5 bases for J; bases not matched to a gene: 5. In germline, CDR1 is KGHSH, CDR2 LQKENI. The CDR3: CASSPQGATEAFF. The CDR3 DNA follows: TGTGCCAGCTCTCCTCAGGGGGCGACTGAAGCTTTCTTT.